This T cell receptor (beta chain) was obtained from a study of long-term antiretroviral therapy in people with HIV. The V gene's germline CDR1 is SGHDT and CDR2 YYEEEE. V lost 0 bases to trimming and J lost 2 bases, with 3 bases between them. There are 12 residues in the CDR3. Run at survey level, the immunoSEQ assay was version v3.0. Profiling relied on immunoSEQ multiplex PCR, and the TCRdb table lists in-frame clones only, not all of them. The table includes over 35,000 clones, approximately 80% detected once. HIV-positive participants all received treatment in the United States. Cryopreserved PBMC numbered about 0.85-10 million per sample before DNA extraction.

The sequence derives from a man younger than 40 with HIV. The chain employs TRBV5-6 and TRBJ2-7; D remains unclear. Sequenced material: unsorted PBMCs, taken 3.4 years after starting antiretroviral therapy. The CDR3 sequence: CASSLGAYEQYF. Here the CDR3 DNA reads TGTGCCAGCAGCTTGGGAGCCTACGAGCAGTACTTC.